This T cell receptor beta chain was identified during a study of blood T cell repertoires in COVID-19. V gave up 5 bases and J gave up 5 bases, with 9 bases separating them. This CDR3 has 12 residues. The germline V gene encodes CDR1 MNHEY and CDR2 SVGEGT. TCRdb's copy holds only in-frame clones and misses some; the assay was immunoSEQ multiplex PCR. This sample yields about 170,000 clones, of which approximately 79% are seen a single time; about 7.7% belongs to the top ten. This rearrangement joins TRBV6-2 or TRBV6-3 to TRBJ2-5; D is unclear. The source material was peripheral blood. The TCR originated in a woman in her thirties or forties with COVID-19, enrolled during active disease. The CDR3 sequence: CASSPVQETQYF. In DNA, the CDR3 is TGTGCCAGCAGTCCCGTCCAGGAGACCCAGTACTTC.